This entry lists 5 T cell receptor beta chains sequenced from one sample in a study of Ad26.COV2.S vaccination and SARS-CoV-2 variants. Treatment here: around 19 received Ad26.COV2.S at low or high dose, single or two shots; roughly five received placebo; per-sample allocation not given. The samples date from day 63 after the first vaccine or placebo injection. Sequencing was performed with immunoSEQ multiplex PCR; in TCRdb, only in-frame clones are kept and a portion is missing. This sample has a few hundred thousand clones, with around nine tenths found just once. Source: peripheral blood, taken in a trial of Ad26.COV2.S vaccine versus placebo. Source of these receptors: a person aged 18-65 years who received the Ad26.COV2.S COVID-19 vaccine or a placebo.

The rearrangement joins TRBV27 to TRBJ1-2; D gene ambiguous. The V and J ends lost 3 bases and 3 bases respectively, with 5 bases between them. The germline V gene encodes CDR1 MNHEY and CDR2 SMNVEV (reference sequence). CDR3 size: 12 residues. The CDR3 coding sequence is TGTGCCAGCAGTTTGCACCACTATGGCTACACCTTC. Its protein product is CASSLHHYGYTF.

The rearrangement uses TRBV18 and TRBJ1-1; weak D call: TRBD1 (5 bases). Trimming removed 2 bases at V and 7 bases at J, with 17 bases between. Germline lookup yields CDR1 KGHSH and CDR2 LQKENI. This CDR3 has 15 amino acids. The CDR3 reads CASSPEGVGELEAFF. In DNA form, the CDR3 reads TGTGCCAGCTCACCAGAGGGAGTAGGGGAACTTGAAGCTTTCTTT.

This sequence joins TRBV30 and TRBJ2-2; a weak D match, TRBD2 (6 bases). This CDR3 has 15 amino acids. Germline V gene data show CDR1 as GTSNPN and CDR2 as SVGIG (reference sequence). Trimming pared 3 bases from V and 2 bases from J, leaving 13 bases between. CDR3 amino acids: CAWSGGAVNTGELFF. CDR3 nucleotide sequence: TGTGCCTGGAGCGGCGGGGCGGTCAACACCGGGGAGCTGTTTTTT.

The chain couples TRBV2 to TRBJ1-1, with TRBD1 as a possible D gene (6 bases). This CDR3 spans 15 amino acids. Per germline, CDR1 SNHLY and CDR2 FYNNEI. The V and J ends lost 6 bases and 2 bases respectively, with 16 bases between them. Written as DNA, the CDR3 is TGTGCCAGCAGAGGGTTTCAGGGGCTTAACACTGAAGCTTTCTTT. This codes for CASRGFQGLNTEAFF.

The J gene is TRBJ2-1, the V gene TRBV9; D is perhaps TRBD2 (5 bases). Germline V gene lookup returns CDR1 SGDLS and CDR2 YYNGEE. The CDR3 contains 14 residues. Between the trimmed V and J ends, which lost 2 bases and 7 bases, there was a span of 13 bases. This CDR3 reads CASSVGTRTNEQFF. In DNA, the CDR3 is TGTGCCAGCAGCGTGGGTACTAGGACGAATGAGCAGTTCTTC.